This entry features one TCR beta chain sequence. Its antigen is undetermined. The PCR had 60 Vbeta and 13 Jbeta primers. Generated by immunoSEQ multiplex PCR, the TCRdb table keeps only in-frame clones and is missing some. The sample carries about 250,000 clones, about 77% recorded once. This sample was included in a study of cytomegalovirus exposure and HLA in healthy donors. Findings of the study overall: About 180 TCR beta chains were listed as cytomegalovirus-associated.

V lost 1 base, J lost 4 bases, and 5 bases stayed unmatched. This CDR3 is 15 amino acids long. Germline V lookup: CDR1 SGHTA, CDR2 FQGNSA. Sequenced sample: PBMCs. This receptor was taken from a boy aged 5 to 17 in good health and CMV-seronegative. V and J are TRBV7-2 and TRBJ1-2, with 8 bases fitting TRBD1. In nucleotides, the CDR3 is TGTGCCAGCAGCTTAGGGCCAGGGGGCGGCTATGGCTACACCTTC. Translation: CASSLGPGGGYGYTF.